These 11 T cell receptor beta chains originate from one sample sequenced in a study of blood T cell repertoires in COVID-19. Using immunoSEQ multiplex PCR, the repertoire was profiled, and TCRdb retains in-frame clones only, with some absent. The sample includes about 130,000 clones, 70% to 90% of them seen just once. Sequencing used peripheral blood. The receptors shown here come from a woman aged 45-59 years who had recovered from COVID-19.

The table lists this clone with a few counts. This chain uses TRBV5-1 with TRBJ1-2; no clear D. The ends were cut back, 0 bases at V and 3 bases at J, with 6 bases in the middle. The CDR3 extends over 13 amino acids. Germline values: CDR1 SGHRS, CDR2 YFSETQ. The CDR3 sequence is CASSLGRDYGYTF. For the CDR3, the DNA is TGCGCCAGCAGCTTGGGGAGGGACTATGGCTACACCTTC.

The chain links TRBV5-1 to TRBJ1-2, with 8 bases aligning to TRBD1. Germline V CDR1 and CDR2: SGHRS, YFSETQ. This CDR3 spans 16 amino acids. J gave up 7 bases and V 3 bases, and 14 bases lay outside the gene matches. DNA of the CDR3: TGCGCCAGCAGCTGGACCTCAGGGGGCGCGGCGTCTGGCTACACCTTC. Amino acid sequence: CASSWTSGGAASGYTF.

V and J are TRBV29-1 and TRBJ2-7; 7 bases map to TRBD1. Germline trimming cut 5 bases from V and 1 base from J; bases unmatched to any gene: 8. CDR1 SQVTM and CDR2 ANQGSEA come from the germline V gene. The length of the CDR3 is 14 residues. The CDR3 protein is CSVIQGRLSYEQYF. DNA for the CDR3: TGCAGCGTTATACAGGGGAGATTGTCCTACGAGCAGTACTTC.

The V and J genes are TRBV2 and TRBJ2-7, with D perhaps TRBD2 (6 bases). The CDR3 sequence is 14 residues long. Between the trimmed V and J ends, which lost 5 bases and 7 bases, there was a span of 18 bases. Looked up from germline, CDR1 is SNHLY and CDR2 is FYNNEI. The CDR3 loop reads CASSLTRLDVEQYF. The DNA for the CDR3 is TGTGCCAGCAGTTTGACTAGACTGGATGTGGAGCAGTACTTC.

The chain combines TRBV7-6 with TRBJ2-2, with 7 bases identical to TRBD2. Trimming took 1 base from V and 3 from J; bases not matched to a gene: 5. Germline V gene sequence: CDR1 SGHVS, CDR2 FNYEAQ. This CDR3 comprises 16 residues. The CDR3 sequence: CASSLGEGGDTGELFF. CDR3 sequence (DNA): TGTGCCAGCAGCTTAGGCGAGGGAGGGGACACCGGGGAGCTGTTTTTT.

In DNA form, the CDR3 reads TGTGCCAGCAGCCCACCACAGGGGCCCTCCTATGGCTACACCTTC. The encoded protein is CASSPPQGPSYGYTF. V usage is TRBV7-8 and J usage is TRBJ1-2, with TRBD1 identical over 7 bases. The V segment lost 5 bases and the J segment 4 bases; nucleotides outside the gene matches: 10. CDR1 is SGHVS, CDR2 FQNEAQ, per germline. This CDR3 is built from 15 residues. Filled out from reference TRBV7-8 and TRBJ1-2, the complete variable domain reads GAGVSQSPRYKVAKRGQDVALRCDPISGHVSLFWYQQALGQGPEFLTYFQNEAQLDKSGLPSDRFFAERPEGSVSTLKIQRTQQEDSAVYLCASSPPQGPSYGYTFGSGTRLTVV.

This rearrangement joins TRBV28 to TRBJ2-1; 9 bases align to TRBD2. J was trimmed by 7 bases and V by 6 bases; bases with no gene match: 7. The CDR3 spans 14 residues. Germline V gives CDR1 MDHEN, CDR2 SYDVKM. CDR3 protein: CASRLVAGVNEQFF. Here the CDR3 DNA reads TGTGCCAGCAGATTGGTAGCGGGAGTGAATGAGCAGTTCTTC.

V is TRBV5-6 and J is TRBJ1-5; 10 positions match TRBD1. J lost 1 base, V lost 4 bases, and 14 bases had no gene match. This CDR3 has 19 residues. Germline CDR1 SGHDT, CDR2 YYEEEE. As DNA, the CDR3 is TGTGCCAGCAGCACCCTCCGGGACAGGGGCCTCGGGAGCAATCAGCCCCAGCATTTT. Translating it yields CASSTLRDRGLGSNQPQHF.

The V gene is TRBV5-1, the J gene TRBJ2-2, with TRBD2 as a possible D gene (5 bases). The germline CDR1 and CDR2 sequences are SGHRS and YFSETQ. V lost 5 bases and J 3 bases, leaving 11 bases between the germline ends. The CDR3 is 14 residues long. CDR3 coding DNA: TGCGCCAGCAGGGAACTTAGCGACACCGGGGAGCTGTTTTTT. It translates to CASRELSDTGELFF. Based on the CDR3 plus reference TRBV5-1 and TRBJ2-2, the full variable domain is KAGVTQTPRYLIKTRGQQVTLSCSPISGHRSVSWYQQTPGQGLQFLFEYFSETQRNKGNFPGRFSGRQFSNSRSEMNVSTLELGDSALYLCASRELSDTGELFFGEGSRLTVL.

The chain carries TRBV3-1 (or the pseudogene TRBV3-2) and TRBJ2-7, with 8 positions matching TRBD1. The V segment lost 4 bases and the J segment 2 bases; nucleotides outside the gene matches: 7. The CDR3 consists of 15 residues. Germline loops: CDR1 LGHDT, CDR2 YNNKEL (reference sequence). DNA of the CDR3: TGTGCCAGCAGCCTATTCCGGACAGGGACCTACGAGCAGTACTTC. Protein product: CASSLFRTGTYEQYF.

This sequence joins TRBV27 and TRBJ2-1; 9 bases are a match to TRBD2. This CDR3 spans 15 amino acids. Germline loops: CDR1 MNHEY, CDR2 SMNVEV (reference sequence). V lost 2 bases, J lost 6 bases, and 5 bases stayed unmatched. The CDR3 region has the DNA TGTGCCAGCAGTTTAAGACTAGCGGTCACCAATGAGCAGTTCTTC. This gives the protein CASSLRLAVTNEQFF.